This is a list of T cell receptor beta chains from one sample in a study of blood T cell repertoires in COVID-19. Clones were sequenced by immunoSEQ multiplex PCR, and TCRdb holds only the in-frame ones, with some missing. The profile shows around 180,000 clones, under 90% of them singletons. The sample taken for sequencing was PBMCs or T cells enriched from blood (not recorded which). The receptors shown here come from a man between 45 and 60 years old who had recovered from COVID-19. CDR3s include the opening cysteine and the closing phenylalanine or tryptophan. The D gene is left open where the match is weak. For some rows the clone size is stated as once, few or many, or as a class when expanded; others skip it.

D,size,V,J,DNA,CDR3
TRBD1,once,TRBV11-2,TRBJ2-5,TGTGCCAGCAGCCAGGACAGGCTAGGAGAGACCCAGTACTTC,CASSQDRLGETQYF
TRBD1,.,TRBV11-1,TRBJ2-7,TGTGCCAGCAGCTCTAATCCGGGACAGATCTACGAGCAGTACTTC,CASSSNPGQIYEQYF
TRBD1,few,TRBV6-5,TRBJ1-2,TGTGCCAGCAGTTACGGACAGGGGACGTATGGCTACACCTTC,CASSYGQGTYGYTF
.,.,TRBV5-4,TRBJ2-2,TGTGCCAGCAGGGGAGACACCGGGGAGCTGTTTTTT,CASRGDTGELFF
.,.,TRBV12-3/TRBV12-4,TRBJ1-1,TGTGCCAGCAGTTTAGCCCGCACAACTTTCTTT,CASSLARTTFF
TRBD2,.,TRBV9,TRBJ2-3,TGTGCCAGCAGCGTAGACCTAGCGGGGGGGCCCCGACCAGATACGCAGTATTTT,CASSVDLAGGPRPDTQYF
.,.,TRBV5-6,TRBJ1-4,TGTGCCGGCAGCCCGCGGGGCCTACGGGATGGGGGAAATGAAAAACTGTTTTTT,CAGSPRGLRDGGNEKLFF
TRBD1,.,TRBV12-5,TRBJ1-1,TGTGCTAGTGGTTTGGGTCAGGGGGCAATGGGCACTGAAGCTTTCTTT,CASGLGQGAMGTEAFF
.,.,TRBV11-2,TRBJ1-3,TGTGCCAGCAGCTTGGGGCGGGGGACTACTCTGGAGGACACCATATATTTT,CASSLGRGTTLEDTIYF
TRBD1,.,TRBV6-6,TRBJ1-6,TGTGCCAGCAGGCGAGGACAGGGCTGGAATTCACCCCTCCACTTT,CASRRGQGWNSPLHF
TRBD1,.,TRBV5-6,TRBJ1-3,TGTGCCAGCAGCGCACCGGGACAGGGCTCTGGAAACACCATATATTTT,CASSAPGQGSGNTIYF
TRBD1,.,TRBV5-1,TRBJ2-7,TGCGCCAGCAGCTCAGGGACAGGGGACTACGAGCAGTACTTC,CASSSGTGDYEQYF
.,.,TRBV3-1/TRBV3-2,TRBJ2-3,TGTGCCAGCAGCCAAGGGGGCGGCTTTACCACAGATACGCAGTATTTT,CASSQGGGFTTDTQYF
TRBD2,.,TRBV28,TRBJ2-3,TGTGCCAGCATGCAGGGACTAGCGGGCACAGATACGCAGTATTTT,CASMQGLAGTDTQYF
TRBD1,.,TRBV6-5,TRBJ2-2,TGTGCCAGCAGGGGACAGGGGGCATCCGGGGAGCTGTTTTTT,CASRGQGASGELFF
.,.,TRBV4-2,TRBJ2-5,TGTGCCAGCAGCCAAGGGACTTTAATAAAGGAGACCCAGTACTTC,CASSQGTLIKETQYF
.,.,TRBV19,TRBJ1-1,TGTGCCAGTAGTATAGAATGGGGAGGGAGTGAAGCTTTCTTT,CASSIEWGGSEAFF